This T cell receptor beta chain was sequenced for a study of T cell responses to AZD1222 COVID-19 vaccine. The method was immunoSEQ multiplex PCR; TCRdb's version includes in-frame clones alone and lacks a portion of them. Of fewer than 120,000 clones listed, around 93% were seen once; the top ten hold approximately 8%. Findings and limits, study-wide: Two AZD1222 doses significantly raised spike-specific TCR breadth and depth over controls.

This clone was detected only once. Its cognate antigen is unknown. Trimming removed 4 bases from V and 4 bases from J; junction bases left unmatched: 8. The CDR3 loop spans 15 amino acids. Germline assignment: CDR1 SGHVS and CDR2 FQNEAQ. V and J are TRBV7-8 and TRBJ2-7; TRBD1 matches at 9 bases. The sequence came from an adult in good health. Sequenced here: peripheral blood, sampled on day 0 of AZD1222 vaccination. In DNA form, the CDR3 reads TGTGCCAGCAGCTCACCGGACAGGGGCCTATACGAGCAGTACTTC. This translates into CASSSPDRGLYEQYF. Supplemented by reference TRBV7-8 and TRBJ2-7, the full variable domain reads GAGVSQSPRYKVAKRGQDVALRCDPISGHVSLFWYQQALGQGPEFLTYFQNEAQLDKSGLPSDRFFAERPEGSVSTLKIQRTQQEDSAVYLCASSSPDRGLYEQYFGPGTRLTVT.